Included here is one T cell receptor beta chain sequence, with context. Antigen unknown. The assay was immunoSEQ multiplex PCR, and TCRdb's table has in-frame clones only and misses some. Of about 150,000 clones in the sample, around 92% were seen once. These data are taken from a study of T cell responses to AZD1222 COVID-19 vaccine. Study conclusions and caveats: Spike-specific TCR breadth and depth both grew after two AZD1222 doses.

CDR3 size: 14 residues. CDR1 LNHDA and CDR2 SQIVND come from the germline V gene (reference sequence). J gave up 12 bases and V 7 bases, and 13 bases lay outside the gene matches. The sample was peripheral blood, taken on day 0 of AZD1222 vaccination. This sequence was found in an adult in good health. V is TRBV19 and J is TRBJ2-1; 9 nucleotides align to TRBD2. In nucleotides, the CDR3 is TGTGCCAGTAACGAAGCTAGCGGGAAGAAACGGCAGTTCTTC. This sequence encodes CASNEASGKKRQFF.